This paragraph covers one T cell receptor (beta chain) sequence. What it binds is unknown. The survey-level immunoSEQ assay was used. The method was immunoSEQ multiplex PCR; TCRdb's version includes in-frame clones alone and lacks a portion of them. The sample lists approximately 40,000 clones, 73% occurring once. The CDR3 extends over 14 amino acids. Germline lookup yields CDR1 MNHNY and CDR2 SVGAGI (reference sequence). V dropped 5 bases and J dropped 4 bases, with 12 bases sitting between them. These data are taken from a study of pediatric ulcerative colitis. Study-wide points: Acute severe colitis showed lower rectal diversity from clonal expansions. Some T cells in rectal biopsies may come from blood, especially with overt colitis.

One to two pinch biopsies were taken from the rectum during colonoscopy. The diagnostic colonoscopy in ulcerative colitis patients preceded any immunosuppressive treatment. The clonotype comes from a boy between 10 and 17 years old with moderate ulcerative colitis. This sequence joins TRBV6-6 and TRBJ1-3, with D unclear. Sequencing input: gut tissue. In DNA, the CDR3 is TGTGCCAGCAGTGGTGCTGTAGCCGGAAACACCATATATTTT. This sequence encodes CASSGAVAGNTIYF.